The entry below describes one TCR beta chain. The record originates from a study of control samples from healthy donors and cancer patients. Germline values: CDR1 SGHTA, CDR2 FQGTGA. This CDR3 is 14 amino acids long. V shed 4 bases and J shed 6 bases, with 13 bases lying between them. Clones were sequenced by immunoSEQ multiplex PCR, and TCRdb holds only the in-frame ones, with some missing. The sample lists 95,000 to 150,000 clones, about 88% occurring once. The chain has TRBV7-3 and TRBJ2-1, with D unresolved. The sequenced sample was blood. The receptor's source is a man younger than 35 in good health. The chain's CDR3 is CASSSRGSSNEQFF. CDR3 DNA: TGTGCCAGCAGCTCCCGTGGTAGTAGCAATGAGCAGTTCTTC.